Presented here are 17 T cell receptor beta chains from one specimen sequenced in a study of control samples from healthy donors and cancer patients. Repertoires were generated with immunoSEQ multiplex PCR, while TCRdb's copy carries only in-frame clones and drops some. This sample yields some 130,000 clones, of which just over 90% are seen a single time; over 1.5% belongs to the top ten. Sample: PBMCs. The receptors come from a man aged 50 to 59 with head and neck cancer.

This CDR3 reads CASRGTVISPLHF. CDR3 bases: TGTGCCAGCAGGGGCACAGTCATCTCACCCCTCCACTTT. V and J are TRBV12-3 or TRBV12-4 and TRBJ1-6; D not certain. V gave up 6 bases and J gave up 10 bases, with 13 bases separating them. This CDR3 spans 13 amino acids.

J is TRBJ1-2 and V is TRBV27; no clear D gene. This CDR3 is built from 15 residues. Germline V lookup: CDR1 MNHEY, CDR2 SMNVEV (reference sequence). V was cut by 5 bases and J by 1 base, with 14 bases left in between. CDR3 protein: CASSADTRYNYGYTF. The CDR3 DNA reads TGTGCCAGCAGTGCAGACACTCGTTATAACTATGGCTACACCTTC.

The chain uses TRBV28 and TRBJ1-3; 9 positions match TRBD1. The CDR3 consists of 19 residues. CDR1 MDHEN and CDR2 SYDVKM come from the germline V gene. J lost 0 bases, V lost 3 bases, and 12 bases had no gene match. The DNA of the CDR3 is TGTGCCAGCAGTTTCCTCACAGGGGGCCCACCAAGCTCTGGAAACACCATATATTTT. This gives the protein CASSFLTGGPPSSGNTIYF.

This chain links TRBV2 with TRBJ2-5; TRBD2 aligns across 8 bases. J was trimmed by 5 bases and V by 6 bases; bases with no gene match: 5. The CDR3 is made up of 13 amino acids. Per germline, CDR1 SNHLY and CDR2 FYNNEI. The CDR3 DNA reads TGTGCCAGCAGCGGGACTAGTCGGGAGACCCAGTACTTC. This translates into CASSGTSRETQYF.

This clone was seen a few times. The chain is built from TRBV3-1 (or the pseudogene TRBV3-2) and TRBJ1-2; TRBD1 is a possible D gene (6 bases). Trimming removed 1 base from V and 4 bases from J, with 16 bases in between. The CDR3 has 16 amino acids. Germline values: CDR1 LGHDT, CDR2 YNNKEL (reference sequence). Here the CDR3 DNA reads TGTGCCAGCAGCCAAGCCTCGGGGGGGCTAGGCTATGGCTACACCTTC. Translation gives CASSQASGGLGYGYTF.

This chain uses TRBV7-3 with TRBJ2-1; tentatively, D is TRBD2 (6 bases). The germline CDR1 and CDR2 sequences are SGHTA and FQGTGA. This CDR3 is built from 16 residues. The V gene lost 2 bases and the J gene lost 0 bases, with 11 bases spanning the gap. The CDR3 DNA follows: TGTGCCAGCAGCTTATTGAGCGGGTCCTCCTACAATGAGCAGTTCTTC. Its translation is CASSLLSGSSYNEQFF.

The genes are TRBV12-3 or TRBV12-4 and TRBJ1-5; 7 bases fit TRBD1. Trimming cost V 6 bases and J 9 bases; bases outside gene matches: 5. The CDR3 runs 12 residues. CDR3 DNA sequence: TGTGCCAGCAGGGGACAGTTGGGGCCCCAGCATTTT. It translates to CASRGQLGPQHF.

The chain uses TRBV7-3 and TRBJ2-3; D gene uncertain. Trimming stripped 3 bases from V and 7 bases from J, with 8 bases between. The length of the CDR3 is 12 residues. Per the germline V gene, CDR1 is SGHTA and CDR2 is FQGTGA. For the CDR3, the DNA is TGTGCCAGCAGCTTCGGCGATAATACGCAGTATTTT. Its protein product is CASSFGDNTQYF. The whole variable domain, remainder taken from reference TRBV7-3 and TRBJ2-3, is GAGVSQTPSNKVTEKGKYVELRCDPISGHTALYWYRQSLGQGPEFLIYFQGTGAADDSGLPNDRFFAVRPEGSVSTLKIQRTERGDSAVYLCASSFGDNTQYFGPGTRLTVL.

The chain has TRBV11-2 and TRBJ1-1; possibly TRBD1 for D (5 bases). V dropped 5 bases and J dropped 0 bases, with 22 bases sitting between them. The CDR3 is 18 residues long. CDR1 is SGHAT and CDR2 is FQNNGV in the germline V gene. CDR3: CASSRGPPGTSMNTEAFF. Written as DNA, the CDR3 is TGTGCCAGCAGCAGAGGCCCCCCGGGGACCTCGATGAACACTGAAGCTTTCTTT.

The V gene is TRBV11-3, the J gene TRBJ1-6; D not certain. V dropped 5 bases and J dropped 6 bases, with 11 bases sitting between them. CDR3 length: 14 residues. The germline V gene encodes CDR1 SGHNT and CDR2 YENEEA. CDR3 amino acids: CASSRDRINSPLHF. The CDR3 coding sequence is TGTGCCAGCAGCAGAGACCGAATTAATTCACCCCTCCACTTT.

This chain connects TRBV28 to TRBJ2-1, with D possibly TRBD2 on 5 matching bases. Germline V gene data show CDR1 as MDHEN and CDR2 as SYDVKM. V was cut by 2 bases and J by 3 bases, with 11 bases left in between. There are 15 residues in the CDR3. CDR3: CASSLISGNYNEQFF. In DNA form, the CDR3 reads TGTGCCAGCAGTTTAATTTCGGGAAACTACAATGAGCAGTTCTTC.

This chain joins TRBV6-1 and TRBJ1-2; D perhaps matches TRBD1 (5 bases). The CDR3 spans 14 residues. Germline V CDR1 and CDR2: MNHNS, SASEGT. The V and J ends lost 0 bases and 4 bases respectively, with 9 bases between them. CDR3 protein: CASSEARDSYGYTF. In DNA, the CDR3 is TGTGCCAGCAGTGAAGCCAGGGACTCCTATGGCTACACCTTC.

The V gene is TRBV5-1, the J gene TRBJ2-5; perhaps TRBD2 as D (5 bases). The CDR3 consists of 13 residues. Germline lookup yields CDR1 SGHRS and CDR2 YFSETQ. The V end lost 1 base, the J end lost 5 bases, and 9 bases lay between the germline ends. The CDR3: CASSLSTGETQYF. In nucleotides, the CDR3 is TGCGCCAGCAGCTTGTCCACGGGGGAGACCCAGTACTTC.

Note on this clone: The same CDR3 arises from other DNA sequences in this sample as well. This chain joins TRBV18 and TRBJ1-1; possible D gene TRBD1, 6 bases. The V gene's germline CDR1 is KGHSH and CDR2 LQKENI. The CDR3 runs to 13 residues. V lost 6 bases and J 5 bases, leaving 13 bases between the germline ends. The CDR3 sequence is CASSPTGTTEAFF. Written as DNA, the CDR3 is TGTGCCAGCTCGCCAACAGGGACGACTGAAGCTTTCTTT.

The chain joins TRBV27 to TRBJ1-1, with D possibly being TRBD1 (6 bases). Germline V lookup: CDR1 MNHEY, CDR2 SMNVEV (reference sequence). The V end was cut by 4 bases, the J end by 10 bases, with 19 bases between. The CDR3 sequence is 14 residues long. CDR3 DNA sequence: TGTGCCAGCAGTTCCTCTGGGACAACCTCGGGAGCTTTCTTT. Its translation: CASSSSGTTSGAFF.

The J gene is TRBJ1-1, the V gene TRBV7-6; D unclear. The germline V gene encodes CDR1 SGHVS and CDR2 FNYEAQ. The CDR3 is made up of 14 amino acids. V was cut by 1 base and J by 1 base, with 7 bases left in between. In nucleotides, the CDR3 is TGTGCCAGCAGCTTAGAGCCACAGAACACTGAAGCTTTCTTT. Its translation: CASSLEPQNTEAFF.

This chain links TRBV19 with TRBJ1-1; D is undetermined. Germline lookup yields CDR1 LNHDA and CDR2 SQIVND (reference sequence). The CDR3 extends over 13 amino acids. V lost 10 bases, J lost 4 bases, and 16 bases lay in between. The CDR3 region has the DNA TGTGCCACCCAGACATTTGCCCCCACTGAAGCTTTCTTT. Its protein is CATQTFAPTEAFF.